This T cell receptor (beta chain) was captured by sequencing in a study of T cells in Graves' hyperthyroidism and ophthalmopathy. Overall study findings and caveats: Blood also carried most thyroid clonotypes expanded above 0.001. The model made its ophthalmopathy prediction, and onset followed a median about 6.8 months later.

Germline V gene lookup returns CDR1 MNHEY and CDR2 SMNVEV (reference sequence). The V end lost 6 bases, the J end lost 5 bases, and 13 bases lay between the germline ends. The CDR3 has 13 amino acids. Amplification of TCR beta CDR3 regions was performed using RNA transcripts as template. Carried out on the TCR CDR3, a first-round RT-PCR used the HTBI primer set. Each CDR3 protein gets one entry after TCRdb re-called the multiplex PCR reads with MiXCR. The data contain approximately 400,000 distinct CDR3 sequences, around a quarter of them singletons. Ten or more counts support this clonotype. Its target is not known.

Sequenced material: blood. The rearrangement uses TRBV27 and TRBJ1-1; D is possibly TRBD1 (5 bases). The TCR sequence derives from a man aged 50-60 years with Graves' hyperthyroidism. CDR3 amino acids: CASRSLEGTEAFF. CDR3 bases: TGTGCCAGCAGGTCCTTGGAGGGGACTGAAGCTTTCTTT.